Listed here are 9 T cell receptor beta chains from one sample, sequenced in a study of blood T cell repertoires in COVID-19. The data were produced by immunoSEQ multiplex PCR, yet TCRdb's version contains in-frame clones alone and is incomplete. This table has 150,000 to 200,000 clones, 80% to 85% appearing once. The specimen was peripheral blood. The receptors shown here come from a woman between 70 and 85 years old with COVID-19, enrolled during active disease.

The J gene is TRBJ2-3, the V gene TRBV6-5, with 10 bases that match TRBD1. V dropped 6 bases and J dropped 8; count of bases not matched to a gene: 5. The CDR3 runs to 13 residues. Germline loops: CDR1 MNHEY, CDR2 SVGAGI. The CDR3 here is CASRAGQGVTQYF. CDR3 DNA sequence: TGTGCCAGCAGAGCCGGACAGGGGGTTACGCAGTATTTT.

The V call is TRBV5-6, the J call TRBJ2-2; 7 positions match TRBD2. The germline V gene encodes CDR1 SGHDT and CDR2 YYEEEE. The CDR3 has 16 amino acids. V shed 2 bases, J shed 0 bases, and the junction held 4 bases outside the gene matches. The chain's CDR3 is CASSFSGQANTGELFF. The CDR3 DNA reads TGTGCCAGCAGCTTTAGCGGGCAGGCGAACACCGGGGAGCTGTTTTTT.

The gene calls are TRBV7-2 and TRBJ2-3; no reliable D call. This CDR3 spans 13 amino acids. V gave up 3 bases and J gave up 0 bases, with 4 bases separating them. Looked up from germline, CDR1 is SGHTA and CDR2 is FQGNSA. The CDR3: CASSFPSTDTQYF. CDR3 nucleotides: TGTGCCAGCAGCTTCCCTAGCACAGATACGCAGTATTTT.

The J gene is TRBJ2-5, the V gene TRBV10-3; the match to TRBD1 covers 9 bases. The CDR3 is 15 amino acids. CDR1 is ENHRY and CDR2 is SYGVKD in the germline V gene. The junction had 4 bases not matched to a gene; V was cut back by 5 bases and J by 0 bases. CDR3 region: CAISPGTGNQETQYF. The CDR3 nucleotides read TGTGCCATCAGTCCTGGGACAGGGAACCAAGAGACCCAGTACTTC.

This chain uses TRBV28 with TRBJ1-1; D possibly corresponds to TRBD1 (6 bases). The V end lost 6 bases, the J end lost 4 bases, and 18 bases lay between the germline ends. This CDR3 contains 15 residues. CDR1 and CDR2 (germline): MDHEN, SYDVKM. CDR3 in amino acids: CASSNNRVSLTEAFF. CDR3 coding DNA: TGTGCCAGCAGCAATAACAGGGTCTCGCTCACTGAAGCTTTCTTT.

CDR3 amino acids: CAWSVGNTDTQYF. The DNA for the CDR3 is TGTGCCTGGAGTGTCGGTAACACAGATACGCAGTATTTT. This rearrangement joins TRBV30 to TRBJ2-3; no reliable D call. Germline loops: CDR1 GTSNPN, CDR2 SVGIG (reference sequence). This CDR3 comprises 13 residues. With 0 bases removed from V and 2 bases from J, the gap between germline ends came to 6 bases.

The chain has TRBV28 and TRBJ2-7, with 9 nucleotides matching TRBD1. The CDR3 spans 17 residues. V shed 2 bases and J 0 bases; nucleotides not matched to a gene: 8. Germline CDR1 is MDHEN and CDR2 is SYDVKM. The chain's CDR3 is CASSLRGQGVFSYEQYF. In DNA form, the CDR3 reads TGTGCCAGCAGTTTAAGGGGACAGGGAGTATTCTCCTACGAGCAGTACTTC.

The chain links TRBV6-4 to TRBJ1-1; no clear D gene. V gave up 6 bases and J gave up 1 base, with 9 bases separating them. The CDR3 is 13 amino acids. Germline V gene data show CDR1 as MRHNA and CDR2 as SNTAGT. This chain's CDR3 is CASRAGPNTEAFF. CDR3 bases: TGTGCCAGCAGGGCGGGCCCGAACACTGAAGCTTTCTTT.

This chain links TRBV5-1 with TRBJ2-7; D ambiguous. V lost 0 bases and J 1 base, leaving 8 bases between the germline ends. CDR3 length: 14 residues. CDR1 and CDR2 from the germline V gene are SGHRS and YFSETQ. The CDR3 sequence is CASSLEARSYEQYF. The CDR3 nucleotides read TGCGCCAGCAGCTTGGAGGCCAGGTCCTACGAGCAGTACTTC.